This entry describes one T cell receptor (beta chain). Libraries were prepared by immunoSEQ multiplex PCR; TCRdb keeps only in-frame clonotypes and omits some of them. The sample holds 200,000 to 250,000 clones, roughly 80% seen once. The data stem from a study of blood T cell repertoires in COVID-19. At the level of the study: The samples span acute and convalescent COVID-19 from the United States, Italy and Spain. The analysed material was cDNA or gDNA that came from T cells, B-cell-depleted T cells, or PBMCs.

This CDR3 has 14 amino acids. V lost 4 bases and J 3 bases, leaving 13 bases between the germline ends. Germline loops: CDR1 SGHDT, CDR2 YYEEEE. The source of this sequence is a woman aged 55-69 years who had recovered from COVID-19. The sequencing input was peripheral blood. The chain combines TRBV5-6 with TRBJ1-1; a weak D match, TRBD1 (5 bases). Here the CDR3 reads CASSRGVAYTEAFF. The CDR3 DNA sequence: TGTGCCAGCAGCCGGGGGGTAGCGTACACTGAAGCTTTCTTT.